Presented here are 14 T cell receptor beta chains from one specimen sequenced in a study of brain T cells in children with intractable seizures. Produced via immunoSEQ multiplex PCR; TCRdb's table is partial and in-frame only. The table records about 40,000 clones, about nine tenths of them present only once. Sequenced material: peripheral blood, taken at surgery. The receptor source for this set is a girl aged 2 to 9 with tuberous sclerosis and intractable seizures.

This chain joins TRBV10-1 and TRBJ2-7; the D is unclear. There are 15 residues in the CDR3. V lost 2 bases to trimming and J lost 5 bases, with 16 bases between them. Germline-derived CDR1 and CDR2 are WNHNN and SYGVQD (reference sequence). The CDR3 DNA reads TGCGCCAGCAGTGAGGATATGGTTGGCCGCCACGAGCAGTACTTC. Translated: CASSEDMVGRHEQYF.

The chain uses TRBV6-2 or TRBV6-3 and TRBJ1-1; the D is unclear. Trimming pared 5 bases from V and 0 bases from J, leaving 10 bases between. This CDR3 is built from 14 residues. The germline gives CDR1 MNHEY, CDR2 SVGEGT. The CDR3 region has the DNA TGTGCCAGCAGTCCGGCGGACTTGAACACTGAAGCTTTCTTT. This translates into CASSPADLNTEAFF.

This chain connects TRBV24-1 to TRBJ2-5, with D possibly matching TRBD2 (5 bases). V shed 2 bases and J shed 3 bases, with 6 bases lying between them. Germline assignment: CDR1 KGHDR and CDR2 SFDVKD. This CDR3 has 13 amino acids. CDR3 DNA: TGTGCCACCAGTGATTGGAGGAAAGAGACCCAGTACTTC. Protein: CATSDWRKETQYF.

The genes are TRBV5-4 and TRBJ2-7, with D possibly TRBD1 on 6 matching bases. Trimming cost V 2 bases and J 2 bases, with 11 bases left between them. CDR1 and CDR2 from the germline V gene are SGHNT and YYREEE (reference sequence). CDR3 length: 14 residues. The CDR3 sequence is CASSFRRTAYEQYV. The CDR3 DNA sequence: TGTGCCAGCAGCTTCAGAAGGACAGCCTACGAGCAGTACGTC.

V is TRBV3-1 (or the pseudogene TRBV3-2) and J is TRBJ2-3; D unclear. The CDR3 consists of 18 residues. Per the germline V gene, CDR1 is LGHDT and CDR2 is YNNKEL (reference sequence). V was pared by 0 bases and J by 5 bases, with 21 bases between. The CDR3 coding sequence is TGTGCCAGCAGCCAAGATATTTTCGGGCCTCAACCCGGAGATACGCAGTATTTT. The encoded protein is CASSQDIFGPQPGDTQYF.

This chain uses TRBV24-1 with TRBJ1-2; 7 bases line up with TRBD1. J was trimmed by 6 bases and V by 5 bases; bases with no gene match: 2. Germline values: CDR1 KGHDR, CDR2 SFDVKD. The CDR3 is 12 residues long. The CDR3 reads CATSGGTDGYTF. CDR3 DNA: TGTGCCACCAGTGGAGGGACAGATGGCTACACCTTC.

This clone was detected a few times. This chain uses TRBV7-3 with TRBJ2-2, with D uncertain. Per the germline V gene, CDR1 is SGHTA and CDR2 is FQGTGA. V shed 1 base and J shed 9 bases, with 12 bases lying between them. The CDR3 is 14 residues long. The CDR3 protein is CASSLNLGARELFF. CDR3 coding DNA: TGTGCCAGCAGCTTAAATCTCGGTGCCCGGGAGCTGTTTTTT. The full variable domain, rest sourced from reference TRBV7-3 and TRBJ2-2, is GAGVSQTPSNKVTEKGKYVELRCDPISGHTALYWYRQSLGQGPEFLIYFQGTGAADDSGLPNDRFFAVRPEGSVSTLKIQRTERGDSAVYLCASSLNLGARELFFGEGSRLTVL.

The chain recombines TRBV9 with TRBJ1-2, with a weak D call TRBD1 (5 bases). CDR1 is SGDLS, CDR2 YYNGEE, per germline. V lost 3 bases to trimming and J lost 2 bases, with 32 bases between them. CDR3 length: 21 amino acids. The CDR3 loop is CASSGSLGLEVYLKENYGYTF. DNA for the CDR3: TGTGCCAGCAGCGGAAGTTTGGGGCTCGAAGTTTACTTAAAAGAGAACTATGGCTACACCTTC.

The CDR3 sequence is CASSMLAGTVNSPLHF. The DNA of the CDR3 is TGTGCCAGCAGCATGCTTGCCGGGACGGTAAATTCACCCCTCCACTTT. The chain is built from TRBV3-1 (or the pseudogene TRBV3-2) and TRBJ1-6; maybe TRBD1 (5 bases). This CDR3 comprises 16 residues. Germline CDR1 is LGHDT and CDR2 is YNNKEL (reference sequence). Trimming stripped 5 bases from V and 7 bases from J, with 18 bases between.

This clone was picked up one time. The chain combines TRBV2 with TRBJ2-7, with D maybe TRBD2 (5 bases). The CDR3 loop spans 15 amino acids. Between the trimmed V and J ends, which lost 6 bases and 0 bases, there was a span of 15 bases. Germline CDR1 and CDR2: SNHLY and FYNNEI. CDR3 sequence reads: CASSPFSVGSYEQYV. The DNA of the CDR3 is TGTGCCAGCAGCCCGTTTAGCGTGGGCTCCTACGAGCAGTACGTC.

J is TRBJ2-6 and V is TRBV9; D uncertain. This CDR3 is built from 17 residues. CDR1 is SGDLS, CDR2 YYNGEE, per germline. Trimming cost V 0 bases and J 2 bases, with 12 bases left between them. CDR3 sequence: CASSVDAGRAGANVLTF. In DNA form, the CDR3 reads TGTGCCAGCAGCGTAGACGCAGGCCGGGCTGGGGCCAACGTCCTGACTTTC.

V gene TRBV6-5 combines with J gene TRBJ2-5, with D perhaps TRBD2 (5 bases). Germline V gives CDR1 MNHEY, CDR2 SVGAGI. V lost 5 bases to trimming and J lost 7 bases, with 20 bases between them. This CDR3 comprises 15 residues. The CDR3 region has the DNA TGTGCCAGCAGTAGGCTAGCCTCCTATGTGGGGACCCAGTACTTC. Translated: CASSRLASYVGTQYF.

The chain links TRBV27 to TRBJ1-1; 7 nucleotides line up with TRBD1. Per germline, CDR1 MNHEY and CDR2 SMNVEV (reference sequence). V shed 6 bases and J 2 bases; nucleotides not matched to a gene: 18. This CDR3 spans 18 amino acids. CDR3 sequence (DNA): TGTGCCAGCAGGCTGGAATTTGTGAGGACAGGTACTAACACTGAAGCTTTCTTT. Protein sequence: CASRLEFVRTGTNTEAFF.

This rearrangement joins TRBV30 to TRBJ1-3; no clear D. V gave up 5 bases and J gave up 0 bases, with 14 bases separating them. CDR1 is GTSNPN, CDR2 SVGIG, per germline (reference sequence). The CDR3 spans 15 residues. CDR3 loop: CAWSDLRSSGNTIYF. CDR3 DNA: TGTGCCTGGTCTGATTTACGGAGCTCTGGAAACACCATATATTTT.